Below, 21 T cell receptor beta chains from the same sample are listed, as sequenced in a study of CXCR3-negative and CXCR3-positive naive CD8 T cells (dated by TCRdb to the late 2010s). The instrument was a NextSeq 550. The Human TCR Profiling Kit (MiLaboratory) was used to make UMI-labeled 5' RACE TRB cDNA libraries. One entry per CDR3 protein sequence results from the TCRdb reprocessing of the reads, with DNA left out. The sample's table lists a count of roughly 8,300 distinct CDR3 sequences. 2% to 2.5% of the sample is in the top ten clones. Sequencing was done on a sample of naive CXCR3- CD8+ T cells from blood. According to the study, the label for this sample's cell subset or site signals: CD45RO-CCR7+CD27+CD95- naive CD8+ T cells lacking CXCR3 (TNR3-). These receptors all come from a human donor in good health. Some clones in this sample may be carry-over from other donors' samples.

The chain's CDR3 is CASSFDRDPFYEQYF. This chain connects TRBV5-6 to TRBJ2-7; with no DNA, the TCRdb D assignment of TRBD1 cannot be verified. Germline loops: CDR1 SGHDT, CDR2 YYEEEE. The CDR3 is 15 amino acids. The whole variable domain, filled in from reference TRBV5-6 and TRBJ2-7, reads DAGVTQSPTHLIKTRGQQVTLRCSPKSGHDTVSWYQQALGQGPQFIFQYYEEEERQRGNFPDRFSGHQFPNYSSELNVNALLLGDSALYLCASSFDRDPFYEQYFGPGTRLTVT.

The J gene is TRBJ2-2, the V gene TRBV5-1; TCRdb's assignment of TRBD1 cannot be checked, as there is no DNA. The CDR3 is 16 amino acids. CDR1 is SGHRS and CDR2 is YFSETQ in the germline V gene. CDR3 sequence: CASSLGGQRNTGELFF.

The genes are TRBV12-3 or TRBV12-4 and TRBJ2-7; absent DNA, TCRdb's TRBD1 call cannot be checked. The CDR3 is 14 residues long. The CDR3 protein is CASSYPGKSYEQYF.

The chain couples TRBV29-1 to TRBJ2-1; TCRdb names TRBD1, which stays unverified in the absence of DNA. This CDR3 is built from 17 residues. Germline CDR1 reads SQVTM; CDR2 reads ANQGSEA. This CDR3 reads CSVELLGQGAAYNEQFF.

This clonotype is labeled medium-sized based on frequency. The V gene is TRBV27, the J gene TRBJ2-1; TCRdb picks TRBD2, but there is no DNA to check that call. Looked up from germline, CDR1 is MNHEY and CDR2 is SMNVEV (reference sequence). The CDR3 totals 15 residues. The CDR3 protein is CASSYIAGDFNEQFF.

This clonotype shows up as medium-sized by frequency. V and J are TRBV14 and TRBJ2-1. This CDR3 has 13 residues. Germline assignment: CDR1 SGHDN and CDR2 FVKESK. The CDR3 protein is CASRLTTYNEQFF.

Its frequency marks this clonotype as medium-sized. Here the CDR3 reads CASMGQSYEQYF. The gene calls are TRBV11-2 and TRBJ2-7; the D call of TRBD1 rests on TCRdb alone, since no DNA is present to check it. Per germline, CDR1 SGHAT and CDR2 FQNNGV. The CDR3 runs 12 residues. Using reference TRBV11-2 and TRBJ2-7 for the parts outside the CDR3, the full variable domain is EAGVAQSPRYKIIEKRQSVAFWCNPISGHATLYWYQQILGQGPKLLIQFQNNGVVDDSQLPKDRFSAERLKGVDSTLKIQPAKLEDSAVYLCASMGQSYEQYFGPGTRLTVT.

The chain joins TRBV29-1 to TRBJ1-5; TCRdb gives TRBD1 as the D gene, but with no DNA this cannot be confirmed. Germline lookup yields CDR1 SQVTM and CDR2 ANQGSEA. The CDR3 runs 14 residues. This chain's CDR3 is CSVGQGEGNQPQHF.

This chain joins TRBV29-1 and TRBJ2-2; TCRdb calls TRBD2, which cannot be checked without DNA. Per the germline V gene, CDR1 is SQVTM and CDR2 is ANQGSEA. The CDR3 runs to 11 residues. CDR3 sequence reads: CSVTRVGELFF.

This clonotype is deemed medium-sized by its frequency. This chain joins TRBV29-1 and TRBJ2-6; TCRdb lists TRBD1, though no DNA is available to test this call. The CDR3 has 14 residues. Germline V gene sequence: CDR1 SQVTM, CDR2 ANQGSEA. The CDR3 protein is CSVGTPSGANVLTF. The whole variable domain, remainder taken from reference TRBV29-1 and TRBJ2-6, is SAVISQKPSRDICQRGTSLTIQCQVDSQVTMMFWYRQQPGQSLTLIATANQGSEATYESGFVIDKFPISRPNLTFSTLTVSNMSPEDSSIYLCSVGTPSGANVLTFGAGSRLTVL.

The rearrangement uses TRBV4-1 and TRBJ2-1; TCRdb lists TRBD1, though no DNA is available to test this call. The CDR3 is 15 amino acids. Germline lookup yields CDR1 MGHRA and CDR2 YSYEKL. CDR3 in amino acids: CASSQRDTAYNEQFF.

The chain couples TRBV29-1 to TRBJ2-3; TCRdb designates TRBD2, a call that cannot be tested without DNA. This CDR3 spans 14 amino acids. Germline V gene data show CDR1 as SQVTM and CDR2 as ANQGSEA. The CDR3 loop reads CSVEEGRSTDTQYF.

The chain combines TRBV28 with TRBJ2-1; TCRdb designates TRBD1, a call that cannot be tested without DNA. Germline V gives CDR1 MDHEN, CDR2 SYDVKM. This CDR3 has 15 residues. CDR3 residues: CASTLRGTYYNEQFF. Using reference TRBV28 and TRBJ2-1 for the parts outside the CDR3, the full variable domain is DVKVTQSSRYLVKRTGEKVFLECVQDMDHENMFWYRQDPGLGLRLIYFSYDVKMKEKGDIPEGYSVSREKKERFSLILESASTNQTSMYLCASTLRGTYYNEQFFGPGTRLTVL.

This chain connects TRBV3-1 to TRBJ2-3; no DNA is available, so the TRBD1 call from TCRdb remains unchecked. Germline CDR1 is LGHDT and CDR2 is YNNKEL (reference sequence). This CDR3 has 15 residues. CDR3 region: CASSPWGGSTDTQYF.

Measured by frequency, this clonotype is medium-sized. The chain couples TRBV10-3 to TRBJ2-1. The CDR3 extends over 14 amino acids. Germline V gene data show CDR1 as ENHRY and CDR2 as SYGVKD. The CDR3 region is CAISESDGYNEQFF.

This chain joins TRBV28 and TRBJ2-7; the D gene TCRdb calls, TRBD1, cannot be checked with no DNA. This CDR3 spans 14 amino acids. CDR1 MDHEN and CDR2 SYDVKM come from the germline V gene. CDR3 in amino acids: CASSLIDRGYEQYF.

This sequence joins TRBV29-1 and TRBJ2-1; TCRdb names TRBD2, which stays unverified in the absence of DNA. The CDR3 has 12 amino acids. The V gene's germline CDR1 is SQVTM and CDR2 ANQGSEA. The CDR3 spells CSVRGSGYEQFF.

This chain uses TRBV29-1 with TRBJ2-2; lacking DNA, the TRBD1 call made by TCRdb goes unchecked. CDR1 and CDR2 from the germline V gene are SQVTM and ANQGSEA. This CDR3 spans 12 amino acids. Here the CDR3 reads CSPLGGTGELFF.

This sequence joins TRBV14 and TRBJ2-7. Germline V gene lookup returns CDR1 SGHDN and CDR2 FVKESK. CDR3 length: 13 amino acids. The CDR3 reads CASSQGVLLEQYF.

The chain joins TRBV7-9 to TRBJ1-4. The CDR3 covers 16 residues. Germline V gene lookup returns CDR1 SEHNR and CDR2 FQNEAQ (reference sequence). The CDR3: CASSLALQGRREKLFF.

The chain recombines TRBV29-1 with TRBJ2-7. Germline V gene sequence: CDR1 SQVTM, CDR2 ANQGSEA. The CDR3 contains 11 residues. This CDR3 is CSVENRYEQYF.